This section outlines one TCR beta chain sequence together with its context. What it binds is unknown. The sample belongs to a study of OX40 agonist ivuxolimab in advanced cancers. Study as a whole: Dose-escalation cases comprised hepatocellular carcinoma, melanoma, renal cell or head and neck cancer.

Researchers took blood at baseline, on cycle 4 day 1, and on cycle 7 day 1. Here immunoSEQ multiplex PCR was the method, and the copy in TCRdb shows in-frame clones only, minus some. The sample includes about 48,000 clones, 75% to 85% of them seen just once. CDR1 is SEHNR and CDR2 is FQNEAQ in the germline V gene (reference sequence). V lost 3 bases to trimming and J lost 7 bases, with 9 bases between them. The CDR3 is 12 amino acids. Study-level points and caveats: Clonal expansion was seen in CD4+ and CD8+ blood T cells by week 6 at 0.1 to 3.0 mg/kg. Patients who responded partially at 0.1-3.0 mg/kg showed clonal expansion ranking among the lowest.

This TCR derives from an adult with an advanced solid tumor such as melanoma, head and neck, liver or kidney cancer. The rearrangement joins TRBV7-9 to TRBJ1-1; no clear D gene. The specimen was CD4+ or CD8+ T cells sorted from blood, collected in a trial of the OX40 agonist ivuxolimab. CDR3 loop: CASSFRRGEAFF. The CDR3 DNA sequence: TGTGCCAGCAGCTTCCGCCGGGGTGAAGCTTTCTTT.